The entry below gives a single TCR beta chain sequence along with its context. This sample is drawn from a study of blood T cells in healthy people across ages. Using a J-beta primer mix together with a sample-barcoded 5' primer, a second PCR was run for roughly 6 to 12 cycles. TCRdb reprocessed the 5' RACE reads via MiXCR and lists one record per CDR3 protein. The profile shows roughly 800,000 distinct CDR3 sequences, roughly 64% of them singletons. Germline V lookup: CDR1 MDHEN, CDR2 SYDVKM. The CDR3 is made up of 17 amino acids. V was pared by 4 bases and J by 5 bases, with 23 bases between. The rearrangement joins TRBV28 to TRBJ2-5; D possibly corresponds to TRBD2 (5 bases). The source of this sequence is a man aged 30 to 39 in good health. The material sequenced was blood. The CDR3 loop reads CASSSSVITSRTETQYF. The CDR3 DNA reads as TGTGCCAGCAGTTCGAGCGTAATTACTAGTCGCACTGAGACCCAGTACTTC.